This TCR beta chain comes out of a study of shared clonotypes between healthy human individuals. The overall study: Three plates were used per donor for CD4 naive, three for CD4 memory, two for CD8 naive and one for CD8 memory. Findings and limits, study-wide: Some naive CD4 clonotypes, about 5.5%, turned up in common across a few donors.

Concerning this clone itself: Its antigen remains unidentified.

CD45RA-negative memory and CD45RA+ naive subsets were split from the CD4+ cells. The assay was run at deep level. Assay: immunoSEQ multiplex PCR; the TCRdb copy retains only in-frame clones and omits some. The sample lists some 2,500,000 clones; over 85% were seen once. Germline V gene lookup returns CDR1 SGHRS and CDR2 YFSETQ. The CDR3 has 16 residues. Trimming took 0 bases from V and 1 from J, leaving 13 bases between them. Sequencing was performed on naive CD4+ T cells from PBMCs. Described subset: CD45RA+ positively selected. The receptor was isolated from a man between 18 and 29 years old in good health. Some clones in this sample may be carry-over from other donors' samples. This rearrangement joins TRBV5-1 to TRBJ1-2; D remains ambiguous. Here the CDR3 reads CASSLVPSRSNYGYTF. Written as DNA, the CDR3 is TGCGCCAGCAGCTTGGTACCCTCACGCAGTAACTATGGCTACACCTTC.